Listed below are T cell receptor beta chains from one sample, sequenced in a study of technical replicates of blood from a few donors. Sequencing used immunoSEQ multiplex PCR; TCRdb keeps in-frame clones, though not all of them. This sample has about 79,000 clones, with about 90% found just once. The sample comprised T cells isolated from PBMCs. These receptors were taken from a human donor in good health. Some clones in this sample may be carry-over from other donors' samples. CDR3s include the opening cysteine and the closing phenylalanine or tryptophan. The D gene is left open where the match is weak. Expanded clones get a size class; other rows say once, few or many, or leave the size out.

NA	TRBV4-1	NA	15	TRBJ2-3	CASSQEDWGTDTQYF	TGCGCCAGCAGCCAAGAAGACTGGGGCACAGATACGCAGTATTTT
TRBD2	TRBV7-9	NA	15	TRBJ2-1	CASSFLGRGFNEQFF	TGTGCCAGCAGCTTCCTCGGGAGGGGGTTCAATGAGCAGTTCTTC
TRBD1	TRBV5-4	NA	13	TRBJ1-2	CASSAPRGQGYTF	TGTGCCAGCAGCGCCCCTAGGGGGCAGGGCTACACCTTC
NA	TRBV27	NA	14	TRBJ2-1	CASTREDRYNEQFF	TGTGCCAGCACCCGGGAAGACAGGTACAATGAGCAGTTCTTC
NA	TRBV6-1	NA	15	TRBJ1-2	CASSELGQFAYGYTF	TGTGCCAGCAGTGAACTAGGACAGTTCGCCTATGGCTACACCTTC
NA	TRBV15	NA	15	TRBJ2-1	CATSRLAGTNNEQFF	TGTGCCACCAGCAGACTAGCCGGAACTAACAATGAGCAGTTCTTC
TRBD2	TRBV29-1	NA	12	TRBJ2-7	CSVDSGRNEQYF	TGCAGCGTTGACAGCGGGAGGAACGAGCAGTACTTC
NA	TRBV27	NA	13	TRBJ1-4	CASSLVDNEKLFF	TGTGCCAGCAGTTTGGTAGATAATGAAAAACTGTTTTTT
TRBD1	TRBV19	NA	21	TRBJ1-5	CASSIPPRNSAGTGGNQPQHF	TGTGCCAGTAGTATCCCCCCCCGGAATTCGGCAGGGACAGGCGGTAATCAGCCCCAGCATTTT
NA	TRBV7-9	NA	17	TRBJ1-4	CASSPRPGLTGDEKLFF	TGTGCCAGCAGCCCACGCCCCGGGTTAACCGGAGACGAAAAACTGTTTTTT
NA	TRBV7-9	NA	14	TRBJ1-1	CASSKDSEGSEAFF	TGTGCCAGCAGTAAGGACAGTGAAGGCTCTGAAGCTTTCTTT
TRBD2	TRBV9	NA	14	TRBJ2-1	CASSGWAIHNEQFF	TGTGCCAGTAGCGGGTGGGCTATTCACAATGAGCAGTTCTTC
NA	TRBV7-2	NA	12	TRBJ2-1	CASSFRANEQFF	TGTGCCAGCAGCTTCAGGGCCAATGAGCAGTTCTTC
TRBD2	TRBV7-8	NA	13	TRBJ2-7	CASSQRGSYEQYF	TGTGCCAGCAGCCAGCGGGGCTCCTACGAGCAGTACTTC
TRBD2	TRBV28	once	14	TRBJ2-1	CASIMSGSYNEQFF	TGTGCCAGCATAATGAGCGGGAGCTACAATGAGCAGTTCTTC
TRBD2	TRBV19	NA	15	TRBJ2-7	CASSIGTSGAIEQYF	TGTGCCAGTAGTATCGGTACTAGCGGGGCGATCGAGCAGTACTTC
NA	TRBV7-2	NA	13	TRBJ1-5	CASSPTVNQPQHF	TGTGCCAGCAGCCCGACAGTTAACCAGCCCCAGCATTTT
NA	TRBV5-3	NA	12	TRBJ1-4	CARSVQGEKLFF	TGTGCCAGAAGCGTACAGGGTGAAAAACTGTTTTTT
TRBD2	TRBV27	once	16	TRBJ2-7	CASSPSSGLGSYEQYF	TGTGCCAGCAGTCCGTCTAGCGGGTTGGGCTCCTACGAGCAGTACTTC
NA	TRBV19	NA	15	TRBJ1-5	CASSIGQSRNQPQHF	TGTGCCAGTAGTATCGGACAGAGTCGCAATCAGCCCCAGCATTTT